The 11 T cell receptor beta chains below come from one sample, sequenced in a study of shared clonotypes between healthy human individuals. The protocol was immunoSEQ multiplex PCR, while the TCRdb copy is restricted to in-frame clones and leaves out a portion. The repertoire consists of over a million clones, with approximately 98.5% occurring once and the leading ten covering around 0.33%. The sample comprised naive CD4+ T cells sorted from blood. Subset given: CD45RA+ positively selected. All receptors derive from a man under 40 in good health.

CDR3 sequence reads: CAWSVWWENRSNYGYTF. CDR3 bases: TGTGCCTGGAGTGTATGGTGGGAGAACCGATCTAACTATGGCTACACCTTC. J is TRBJ1-2 and V is TRBV30; the D is unclear. CDR3 size: 17 residues. CDR1 and CDR2 (germline): GTSNPN, SVGIG (reference sequence). V lost 0 bases, J lost 0 bases, and 17 bases lay in between.

This chain links TRBV7-6 with TRBJ1-2; 8 positions agree with TRBD1. J gave up 8 bases and V 7 bases, and 12 bases lay outside the gene matches. CDR3 length: 14 residues. Germline V gene lookup returns CDR1 SGHVS and CDR2 FNYEAQ. In DNA form, the CDR3 reads TGTGCCAGCACCAGGGACAGGACCCTCGGGGGCTACACCTTC. Its protein product is CASTRDRTLGGYTF.

This chain uses TRBV5-1 with TRBJ1-1; D may be TRBD1 (5 bases). Looked up from germline, CDR1 is SGHRS and CDR2 is YFSETQ. The CDR3 extends over 14 amino acids. V dropped 1 base and J dropped 5 bases, with 12 bases sitting between them. The CDR3 bases are TGCGCCAGCAGCTTGTTTCAGGGTGGGACTGAAGCTTTCTTT. Translated, it gives CASSLFQGGTEAFF.

The V gene is TRBV28, the J gene TRBJ2-4; D is possibly TRBD1 (5 bases). Germline V gives CDR1 MDHEN, CDR2 SYDVKM. The CDR3 contains 16 residues. V lost 4 bases and J lost 1, with 14 bases in between. The CDR3 nucleotides read TGTGCCAGCAGTTCGTCAGGGTTCCGGGCCAAAAACATTCAGTACTTC. It codes for CASSSSGFRAKNIQYF.

Comments on this clone: This specimen includes other DNA sequences encoding the same CDR3. This chain links TRBV6-4 with TRBJ2-3; 11 nucleotides line up with TRBD2. The CDR3 is made up of 15 amino acids. J lost 4 bases, V lost 6 bases, and 6 bases had no gene match. CDR1 MRHNA and CDR2 SNTAGT come from the germline V gene. In DNA form, the CDR3 reads TGTGCCAGCAGCCCTTTAGCGGGAGGGCCAGATACGCAGTATTTT. This gives the protein CASSPLAGGPDTQYF.

As for this clone: Different DNA sequences within this sample yield the same CDR3. V usage is TRBV5-1 and J usage is TRBJ2-5; no reliable D call. CDR1 and CDR2 from the germline V gene are SGHRS and YFSETQ. The CDR3 totals 12 residues. The V gene lost 0 bases and the J gene lost 5 bases, with 5 bases spanning the gap. CDR3 region: CASSLGRETQYF. DNA for the CDR3: TGCGCCAGCAGCTTGGGTAGGGAGACCCAGTACTTC. Using reference TRBV5-1 and TRBJ2-5 for the parts outside the CDR3, the full variable domain is KAGVTQTPRYLIKTRGQQVTLSCSPISGHRSVSWYQQTPGQGLQFLFEYFSETQRNKGNFPGRFSGRQFSNSRSEMNVSTLELGDSALYLCASSLGRETQYFGPGTRLLVL.

V gene TRBV4-3 combines with J gene TRBJ2-3; tentative D call: TRBD2 (5 bases). The CDR3 extends over 16 amino acids. Looked up from germline, CDR1 is LGHNA and CDR2 is YSLEER. V was cut by 3 bases and J by 0 bases, with 13 bases left in between. The CDR3 is CASSQLSAASTDTQYF. CDR3 bases: TGCGCCAGCAGCCAGCTTTCAGCGGCTAGCACAGATACGCAGTATTTT.

CDR3 nucleotide sequence: TGCAGCGTCCCAGGGGGCCACTATGGCTACACCTTC. As protein: CSVPGGHYGYTF. The chain joins TRBV29-1 to TRBJ1-2, with 8 positions matching TRBD1. The CDR3 runs 12 residues. V lost 6 bases, J lost 3 bases, and 3 bases stayed unmatched. From germline, CDR1 is SQVTM and CDR2 ANQGSEA.

This clone was seen only once. The J gene is TRBJ2-5, the V gene TRBV5-4; 12 positions agree with TRBD2. Trimming at V came to 2 bases and at J to 3 bases, leaving 2 bases not matched to a gene. This CDR3 contains 15 residues. In germline, CDR1 is SGHNT, CDR2 YYREEE (reference sequence). The DNA for the CDR3 is TGTGCCAGCAGCTTCAGACTAGCGGGGGAAGAGACCCAGTACTTC. Amino acid sequence: CASSFRLAGEETQYF.

This chain uses TRBV5-1 with TRBJ2-5; D might be TRBD1 (6 bases). Trimming took 0 bases from V and 4 from J, leaving 13 bases between them. CDR1 is SGHRS and CDR2 is YFSETQ in the germline V gene. The CDR3 has 15 amino acids. The CDR3 region has the DNA TGCGCCAGCAGCTTGGAAGGACAGCCCGGAGAGACCCAGTACTTC. The encoded protein is CASSLEGQPGETQYF.

With respect to this clone: The same CDR3 also results from other DNA sequences found in this sample. The genes are TRBV2 and TRBJ1-5; TRBD1 agrees at 9 bases. CDR1 and CDR2 from the germline V gene are SNHLY and FYNNEI. This CDR3 region has 13 residues. The V segment lost 4 bases and the J segment 7 bases; nucleotides outside the gene matches: 2. This CDR3 is CASSGTGGQPQHF. The CDR3, as DNA: TGTGCCAGCAGTGGAACAGGGGGCCAGCCCCAGCATTTT.